These 2 T cell receptor beta chains were sequenced from one sample in a study of blood T cell repertoires in COVID-19. The protocol was immunoSEQ multiplex PCR, while the TCRdb copy is restricted to in-frame clones and leaves out a portion. The table includes roughly 300,000 clones, approximately 91% detected once. The sample comprised PBMCs or T cells enriched from blood (not recorded which). These receptors came from a woman in her 40s with acute COVID-19.

This rearrangement joins TRBV19 to TRBJ2-5; 7 positions agree with TRBD1. The CDR3 sequence is 13 residues long. The junction had 6 bases not matched to a gene; V was cut back by 6 bases and J by 5 bases. Per the germline V gene, CDR1 is LNHDA and CDR2 is SQIVND (reference sequence). The CDR3 nucleotides read TGTGCCAGTAGATCACAGGGGCGGGAGACCCAGTACTTC. This encodes CASRSQGRETQYF.

V and J are TRBV29-1 and TRBJ1-2; 8 bases are a match to TRBD1. This CDR3 region has 12 residues. Trimming took 4 bases from V and 7 from J; bases not matched to a gene: 5. Germline V gene sequence: CDR1 SQVTM, CDR2 ANQGSEA. The DNA for the CDR3 is TGCAGCGTTGGATCAGGGGGCCCTGGCTACACCTTC. This encodes CSVGSGGPGYTF.